This T cell receptor (beta chain) derives from a study of control samples from healthy donors and cancer patients. CDR3 size: 14 residues. Per the germline V gene, CDR1 is SGHTA and CDR2 is FQGTGA. Trimming removed 5 bases from V and 2 bases from J, with 9 bases in between. The repertoire was sequenced with immunoSEQ multiplex PCR; TCRdb's copy has only in-frame clones and lacks some. The sample comprises over 120,000 clones, around 92% of which are singletons, and about 3.2% rests with the top ten. This receptor was identified in a man younger than 45 in good health. This chain links TRBV7-3 with TRBJ2-2, with D perhaps assigned TRBD1 or TRBD2 (5 bases each). Sequencing input: blood. The CDR3 loop is CASSPRGNTGELFF. Here the CDR3 DNA reads TGTGCCAGCAGCCCCCGGGGCAACACCGGGGAGCTGTTTTTT.